This T cell receptor beta chain was observed in a study of cytomegalovirus exposure and HLA in healthy donors. In the study overall: Of 300 to 500 genotyped donors, about 80% grouped in the Caucasian-associated ancestry cluster. Study-wide findings and caveats: A later analysis, which compared TCR beta chains of equal frequency, found the HLA-associated ones more clonally expanded.

About this clone: Its antigen is unknown.

Participants comprised healthy donors of bone marrow. With 60 Vbeta and 13 Jbeta primers, the PCR was carried out. The data were produced by immunoSEQ multiplex PCR, yet TCRdb's version contains in-frame clones alone and is incomplete. Found here are 150,000 or so clones, roughly 78% of them singletons; the top ten hold 6% to 7.5%. The clonotype comes from a middle-aged man in good health and CMV-seropositive. The sequenced sample was PBMCs.

In DNA form, the CDR3 reads TGTGCCAGCAGCGCCCGGACTAGCGCGAACACCGGGGAGCTGTTTTTT. Protein sequence: CASSARTSANTGELFF. This sequence joins TRBV7-3 and TRBJ2-2, with TRBD2 identical over 9 bases. The CDR3 sequence is 16 residues long. From germline, CDR1 is SGHTA and CDR2 FQGTGA. V lost 5 bases, J lost 0 bases, and 4 bases stayed unmatched. Full variable domain (missing parts from reference TRBV7-3 and TRBJ2-2): GAGVSQTPSNKVTEKGKYVELRCDPISGHTALYWYRQSLGQGPEFLIYFQGTGAADDSGLPNDRFFAVRPEGSVSTLKIQRTERGDSAVYLCASSARTSANTGELFFGEGSRLTVL.